What follows describes a single TCR beta chain. The data were obtained in a study of blood T cell repertoires in COVID-19. Study overall: Sources were T cells, B-cell-depleted T cells, or PBMCs; the material itself was cDNA or gDNA.

In the authors' workflow: For nucleated cells, counts were estimated from reference gene primer amplification. Assay used: immunoSEQ multiplex PCR; TCRdb lists only in-frame clones, some missing. V, J and clone size reflect that table, while D and trimming were determined from the DNA. In the table there are tens of thousands of clones, around 89% of which are singletons. Germline loops: CDR1 MNHNY, CDR2 SVGAGI (reference sequence). V was clipped by 8 bases and J by 0 bases, with 13 bases between them. This CDR3 comprises 14 residues. The clonotype originates from a human donor in a cohort sampled during active COVID-19. The chain joins TRBV6-6 to TRBJ1-2; D call uncertain. Source material: peripheral blood. CDR3 nucleotide sequence: TGTGCCAGCTTTTTATCGGGAACTAACTATGGCTACACCTTC. Translated: CASFLSGTNYGYTF.